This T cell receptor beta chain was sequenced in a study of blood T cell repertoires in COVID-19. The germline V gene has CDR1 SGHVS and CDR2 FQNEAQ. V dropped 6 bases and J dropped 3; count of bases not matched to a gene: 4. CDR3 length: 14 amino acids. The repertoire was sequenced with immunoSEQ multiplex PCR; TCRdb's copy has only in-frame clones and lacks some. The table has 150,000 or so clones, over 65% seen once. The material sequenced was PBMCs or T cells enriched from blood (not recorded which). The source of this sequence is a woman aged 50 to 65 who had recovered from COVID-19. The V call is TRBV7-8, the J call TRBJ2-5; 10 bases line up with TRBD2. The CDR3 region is CASRRGLAEETQYF. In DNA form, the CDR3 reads TGTGCCAGCAGGCGCGGACTAGCGGAAGAGACCCAGTACTTC.